The rows below give T cell receptor beta chains drawn from one sample of a study of T cells in Graves' hyperthyroidism and ophthalmopathy. TCRdb recomputed calls from the multiplex PCR reads with MiXCR, one row per CDR3 protein. Seen here are around 280,000 distinct CDR3 sequences, around 13% observed once, and the top ten hold roughly 7.9%. Sequenced sample: blood. These TCRs come from a woman in her 40s with Graves' hyperthyroidism. Both conserved end residues are part of each CDR3. D genes are given only for firm matches. The listing skips clone size in some rows; elsewhere it reads once, few, many or a size class.

d_call j_call v_call clone_size cdr3_nt cdr3_aa
- TRBJ2-6 TRBV30 many TGTGCCTGGGAGACAGCCTCTGGGGCCAACGTCCTGACTTTC CAWETASGANVLTF
TRBD1 TRBJ2-7 TRBV30 many TGTGCCTGGAATAGGGGGCAAGGGGGGCAGTACTTC CAWNRGQGGQYF
TRBD2 TRBJ2-5 TRBV2 many TGTGCCAGCAGAACCGGGACTACACAAGAGACCCAGTACTTC CASRTGTTQETQYF
- TRBJ2-7 TRBV20-1 many TGCAGTGCTAGAGATCGAGGGGGTTGGCCCTACGAGCAGTACTTC CSARDRGGWPYEQYF
- TRBJ1-1 TRBV30 many TGTGCCTGGAGTGTACTGGGGGGCAATGAAGCTTTCTTT CAWSVLGGNEAFF
- TRBJ2-1 TRBV27 many TGTGCCAGCAGTTTGGTGGAAGGACTGGGGGAGCAGTTCTTC CASSLVEGLGEQFF
- TRBJ1-5 TRBV19 - TGTGCCAACACTTTCGGTCGGCGGGTGTGCAGCGATTTTAATCAGCCCCAGCATTTT CANTFGRRVCSDFNQPQHF
- TRBJ1-5 TRBV5-6 - TGTGCCAGCAGCTTGGCCGGAGGGTTCGAACAGCCCCAGCATTTT CASSLAGGFEQPQHF
- TRBJ2-3 TRBV24-1 few TGTGCCACCAGTGATTTTTACACAGATACGCAGTATTTT CATSDFYTDTQYF
- TRBJ1-1 TRBV28 many TGTGCCAGCAGTCCACCCGGTGCAGGGCGGACTGAAGCTTTCTTT CASSPPGAGRTEAFF
- TRBJ2-3 TRBV20-1 - TGCAGTGCTAGGGGACGTAACCCCACAGATACGCAGTATTTT CSARGRNPTDTQYF
TRBD1 TRBJ1-6 TRBV2 many TGTGCCAGCAGAGCACAGGGGGACTCCTATAATTCACCCCTCCACTTT CASRAQGDSYNSPLHF
- TRBJ1-1 TRBV11-3 many TGTGCCAGCAGCTTAGTGGGGTACACTGAAGCTTTCTTT CASSLVGYTEAFF
- TRBJ2-7 TRBV9 few TGTGCCAGCAGCGCCTCGGGGGCGGACGAGCAGTACTTC CASSASGADEQYF
TRBD1 TRBJ1-5 TRBV7-2 many TGTGCCAGCAGCTCATCAGGGGGCGTCTATCAGCCCCAGCATTTT CASSSSGGVYQPQHF
TRBD1 TRBJ1-2 TRBV27 few TGTGCCAGCAGCAAAGGGGGACAGGGTGGCAACTATGGCTACACCTTC CASSKGGQGGNYGYTF
- TRBJ2-6 TRBV7-9 - TGTGCCAGCAGCACGGACAGTAGCTCTGGGGCCAACGTCCTGACTTTC CASSTDSSSGANVLTF
- TRBJ2-7 TRBV10-3 many TGTGCCATCAGTGACCTGGGACGGAACTACGAGCAGTACTTC CAISDLGRNYEQYF
TRBD1 TRBJ2-3 TRBV12-3/TRBV12-4 many TGTGCCAGCAGTCCGGACAGGGGGGAGTATTTT CASSPDRGEYF
- TRBJ1-2 TRBV28 many TGTGCCAGCAGTCGATATGACGGCTTTAACTATGGCTACACCTTC CASSRYDGFNYGYTF
- TRBJ1-1 TRBV20-1 many TGCAGTGCTAGCCAGGGATTGCACACTGAAGCTTTCTTT CSASQGLHTEAFF
TRBD1 TRBJ1-1 TRBV12-3/TRBV12-4 many TGTGCCAGCACTTCGACAGGGGGAAACACTGAAGCTTTCTTT CASTSTGGNTEAFF
TRBD1 TRBJ1-2 TRBV6-1 many TGTGCCAGCAGTGATGGGCAGGGGGCCTATGGCTACACCTTC CASSDGQGAYGYTF
- TRBJ1-3 TRBV30 many TGTGCCTGGTGTATATCACCCTCTGGAAACACCATATATTTT CAWCISPSGNTIYF
TRBD1 TRBJ1-1 TRBV3-1 many TGTGCCAGCAGCCAATCTTCCAGGGGGAGGGGGATAAACACTGAAGCTTTCTTT CASSQSSRGRGINTEAFF
- TRBJ2-1 TRBV6-1 few TGTGCCAGCAGTGCAACAGGGTACTCCTACAATGAGCAGTTCTTC CASSATGYSYNEQFF
TRBD2 TRBJ2-2 TRBV7-2 many TGTGCCAGCAGCTCCGGGGGGGTCTGGGAGCTGTTTTTT CASSSGGVWELFF
- TRBJ2-5 TRBV6-1 many TGTGCCAGCAGCGGGGACGGTAATAAGCCCCAGTACTTC CASSGDGNKPQYF